A single sample is the source of the 20 T cell receptor beta chains below, sequenced in a study of blood T cell repertoires in COVID-19. The assay was immunoSEQ multiplex PCR, and TCRdb's table has in-frame clones only and misses some. The repertoire holds about 250,000 clones, approximately 90% seen once, with under 4% in the top ten. Material for sequencing was peripheral blood. These receptors were taken from a man aged 18 to 29 with active or convalescent COVID-19.

The rearrangement uses TRBV11-2 and TRBJ2-7; weak D call: TRBD2 (7 bases). The V and J ends lost 6 bases and 2 bases respectively, with 17 bases between them. The germline V gene encodes CDR1 SGHAT and CDR2 FQNNGV. CDR3 length equals 15 residues. The CDR3 DNA is TGTGCCAGCAGGCCAGGGGTGGCGGGAGCCTACGAGCAGTACTTC. Protein sequence: CASRPGVAGAYEQYF.

CDR3 nucleotides: TGTGCCAGCAGCTCGACAGTTCAGGGAGAGACCCAGTACTTC. Translated: CASSSTVQGETQYF. The J gene is TRBJ2-5, the V gene TRBV7-2; D may be TRBD1 (5 bases). V lost 4 bases and J 4 bases, leaving 13 bases between the germline ends. The germline V gene has CDR1 SGHTA and CDR2 FQGNSA. This CDR3 region has 14 residues. The full variable domain, rest sourced from reference TRBV7-2 and TRBJ2-5, is GAGVSQSPSNKVTEKGKDVELRCDPISGHTALYWYRQSLGQGLEFLIYFQGNSAPDKSGLPSDRFSAERTGGSVSTLTIQRTQQEDSAVYLCASSSTVQGETQYFGPGTRLLVL.

In nucleotides, the CDR3 is TGTGCCAGCGGACTCTTAGCGGGAGTTACCGGGGAGCTGTTTTTT. It encodes CASGLLAGVTGELFF. This chain links TRBV7-2 with TRBJ2-2, with 9 bases fitting TRBD2. CDR1 SGHTA and CDR2 FQGNSA come from the germline V gene. Losses at the gene ends were 8 bases for V and 5 bases for J; bases not matched to a gene: 9. This CDR3 is 15 amino acids long.

This clone was seen a few times. The chain has TRBV28 and TRBJ2-1; unclear D gene. The CDR3 sequence is 12 residues long. V was clipped by 3 bases and J by 6 bases, with 6 bases between them. Germline values: CDR1 MDHEN, CDR2 SYDVKM. As DNA, the CDR3 is TGTGCCAGCAGTTTTATTCGCAATGAGCAGTTCTTC. This sequence encodes CASSFIRNEQFF. The entire variable domain, with the rest obtained from reference TRBV28 and TRBJ2-1, is as follows: DVKVTQSSRYLVKRTGEKVFLECVQDMDHENMFWYRQDPGLGLRLIYFSYDVKMKEKGDIPEGYSVSREKKERFSLILESASTNQTSMYLCASSFIRNEQFFGPGTRLTVL.

This rearrangement joins TRBV5-8 to TRBJ1-3; D gene uncertain. The CDR3 contains 15 residues. Trimming shortened V by 7 bases and J by 0 bases, and 14 bases separated the two germline ends. Germline V gene lookup returns CDR1 SGHTS and CDR2 YDEGEE. The CDR3 loop is CASVVGLLSGNTIYF. CDR3 sequence (DNA): TGTGCCAGCGTCGTCGGGTTACTCTCTGGAAACACCATATATTTT.

This chain uses TRBV5-6 with TRBJ2-5; 10 bases fit TRBD1. Germline CDR1 SGHDT, CDR2 YYEEEE. The CDR3 contains 14 residues. The V gene end was trimmed by 3 bases and the J gene end by 2 bases; junction bases not matched to a gene: 1. The CDR3 sequence is CASSWTGGQETQYF. CDR3 DNA: TGTGCCAGCAGCTGGACAGGGGGACAAGAGACCCAGTACTTC.

The V call is TRBV5-5, the J call TRBJ2-4; 7 bases match TRBD1. Germline V gene data show CDR1 as SGHKS and CDR2 as YYEKEE (reference sequence). V lost 2 bases to trimming and J lost 0 bases; unmatched junction nucleotides: 8. The CDR3 covers 17 residues. The DNA of the CDR3 is TGTGCCAGCAGCTTTTATTCCGGGACAGTAGCCAAAAACATTCAGTACTTC. This sequence encodes CASSFYSGTVAKNIQYF.

The genes are TRBV29-1 and TRBJ2-1; tentative D call: TRBD2 (5 bases). This CDR3 comprises 14 residues. From germline, CDR1 is SQVTM and CDR2 ANQGSEA. V lost 4 bases to trimming and J lost 8 bases, with 18 bases between them. For the CDR3, the DNA is TGCAGCGTTGTCGGCGGGCGAAGAGTCGATGAGCAGTTCTTC. Residues: CSVVGGRRVDEQFF.

V is TRBV12-3 or TRBV12-4 and J is TRBJ2-3; D is undetermined. The CDR3 consists of 12 residues. The V and J ends lost 6 bases and 3 bases respectively, with 7 bases between them. This CDR3 reads CASSRSTDTQYF. The CDR3 DNA reads TGTGCCAGCAGCCGGAGTACAGATACGCAGTATTTT.

There are a few counts of this clone. The rearrangement uses TRBV12-3 or TRBV12-4 and TRBJ1-1; D ambiguous. CDR3 length: 13 residues. Trimming took off 7 bases at V and 2 bases at J, with 11 bases between the two ends. This CDR3 reads CASTIERNTEAFF. The CDR3 region has the DNA TGTGCCAGCACCATCGAGCGTAACACTGAAGCTTTCTTT.

This chain uses TRBV29-1 with TRBJ2-3; 11 bases match TRBD1. The CDR3 has 12 residues. Germline V lookup: CDR1 SQVTM, CDR2 ANQGSEA. V was clipped by 6 bases and J by 4 bases; unmatched bases: 0. CDR3 coding DNA: TGCAGCGTGGGACAGGGGGCAGATACGCAGTATTTT. Its translation: CSVGQGADTQYF.

The chain couples TRBV5-4 to TRBJ1-2; D unresolved. V lost 4 bases and J lost 3, with 13 bases in between. The CDR3 consists of 14 residues. Germline CDR1 reads SGHNT; CDR2 reads YYREEE (reference sequence). The CDR3 sequence: CASSLGGSDYGYTF. In nucleotides, the CDR3 is TGTGCCAGCAGCCTCGGAGGGAGCGACTATGGCTACACCTTC.

This rearrangement joins TRBV7-6 to TRBJ1-2; 8 bases fit TRBD1. The CDR3 sequence is 16 residues long. Trimming removed 0 bases from V and 5 bases from J; junction bases left unmatched: 8. The V gene's germline CDR1 is SGHVS and CDR2 FNYEAQ. CDR3 DNA sequence: TGTGCCAGCAGCTTAGCGAAAGGACAGGGAGAGTATGGCTACACCTTC. Translated, it gives CASSLAKGQGEYGYTF.

The chain links TRBV2 to TRBJ1-2; TRBD1 matches at 9 bases. V lost 8 bases to trimming and J lost 8 bases; unmatched junction nucleotides: 18. The CDR3 covers 16 residues. Per the germline V gene, CDR1 is SNHLY and CDR2 is FYNNEI. The CDR3 bases are TGTGCCAGCTCTATTAATAAACCGGGACAGGGCGCCGGCTACACCTTC. Its protein product is CASSINKPGQGAGYTF.

V and J are TRBV28 and TRBJ1-1; TRBD1 agrees at 7 bases. The V gene's germline CDR1 is MDHEN and CDR2 SYDVKM. The CDR3 sequence is 14 residues long. With V trimmed by 5 bases and J by 4 bases, 7 bases remained unmatched. In nucleotides, the CDR3 is TGTGCCAGCAGTGGACAGGCTTTGGGCACTGAAGCTTTCTTT. This encodes CASSGQALGTEAFF. Full variable domain (missing parts from reference TRBV28 and TRBJ1-1): DVKVTQSSRYLVKRTGEKVFLECVQDMDHENMFWYRQDPGLGLRLIYFSYDVKMKEKGDIPEGYSVSREKKERFSLILESASTNQTSMYLCASSGQALGTEAFFGQGTRLTVV.

The genes are TRBV7-2 and TRBJ2-7; D perhaps matches TRBD1 (8 bases). The CDR3 length is 16 residues. In germline, CDR1 is SGHTA, CDR2 FQGNSA. Trimming removed 5 bases at V and 4 bases at J, with 21 bases between. The DNA for the CDR3 is TGTGCCAGCAGCCCCGGGGGGACAGGAAGAAGGTACGAGCAGTACTTC. It codes for CASSPGGTGRRYEQYF.

With regard to this clone: The junction does not match germline at one end; this may be a read error. The rearrangement joins TRBV6-5 to TRBJ1-5; 9 nucleotides align to TRBD1. CDR1 MNHEY and CDR2 SVGAGI come from the germline V gene. The CDR3 spans 14 residues. The CDR3 nucleotides read TGTGCCAGCAGTGACTCGGGACAGGGTCAGCCCCAGCATTTT. Protein product: CASSDSGQGQPQHF.

The chain joins TRBV2 to TRBJ2-5; 9 bases match TRBD2. This CDR3 has 13 residues. The V gene end was trimmed by 7 bases and the J gene end by 5 bases; junction bases not matched to a gene: 5. Germline CDR1 and CDR2: SNHLY and FYNNEI. The CDR3 protein is CASKLAGWETQYF. In DNA form, the CDR3 reads TGTGCCAGCAAGCTAGCGGGGTGGGAGACCCAGTACTTC.

This rearrangement joins TRBV6-4 to TRBJ2-7; TRBD2 aligns across 9 bases. Trimming at V came to 5 bases and at J to 4 bases, leaving 9 bases not matched to a gene. CDR3 length: 15 amino acids. Germline V gives CDR1 MRHNA, CDR2 SNTAGT. Here the CDR3 DNA reads TGTGCCAGCAGTCCGACTAGCGGTCCATCTTACGAGCAGTACTTC. Translating it yields CASSPTSGPSYEQYF.

About this clone: One junction end does not reproduce the germline sequence, and a read error may be involved. J is TRBJ2-5 and V is TRBV5-8, with 7 nucleotides matching TRBD2. The CDR3 runs to 11 residues. Per germline, CDR1 SGHTS and CDR2 YDEGEE. Here the CDR3 reads CASSFRQAGNF. CDR3 in DNA: TGTGCCAGCAGCTTTCGACAAGCGGGGAACTTC.